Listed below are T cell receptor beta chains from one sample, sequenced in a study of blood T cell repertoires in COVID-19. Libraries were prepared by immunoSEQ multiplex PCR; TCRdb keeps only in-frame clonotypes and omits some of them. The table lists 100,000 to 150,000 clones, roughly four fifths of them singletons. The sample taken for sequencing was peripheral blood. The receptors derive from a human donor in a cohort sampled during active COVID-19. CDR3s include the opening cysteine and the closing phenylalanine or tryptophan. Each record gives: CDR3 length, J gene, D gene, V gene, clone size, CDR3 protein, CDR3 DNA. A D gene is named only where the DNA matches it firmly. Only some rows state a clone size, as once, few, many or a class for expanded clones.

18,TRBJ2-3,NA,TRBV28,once,CASSLWGRGGAAPDTQYF,TGTGCCAGCAGTTTATGGGGGCGGGGCGGGGCGGCGCCAGATACGCAGTATTTT
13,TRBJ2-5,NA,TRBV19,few,CASSIELTETQYF,TGTGCCAGTAGTATCGAGCTAACGGAGACCCAGTACTTC
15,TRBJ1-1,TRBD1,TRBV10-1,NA,CASSEGSGGRSEAFF,TGCGCCAGCAGTGAGGGGTCAGGGGGGCGATCTGAAGCTTTCTTT
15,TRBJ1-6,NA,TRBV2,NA,CARRNSLGNDSPLHF,TGTGCCAGGAGAAATTCGTTGGGCAATGATTCACCCCTCCACTTT
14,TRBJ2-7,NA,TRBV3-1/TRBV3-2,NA,CASSQSGFPYEQYF,TGTGCCAGCAGCCAATCGGGGTTCCCCTACGAGCAGTACTTC
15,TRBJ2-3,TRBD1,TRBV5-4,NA,CASRGDRSVADTQYF,TGTGCCAGCAGAGGGGACAGATCTGTCGCAGATACGCAGTATTTT
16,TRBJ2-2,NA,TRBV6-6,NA,CASSYRAGAATGELFF,TGTGCCAGCAGTTACCGGGCAGGGGCGGCCACCGGGGAGCTGTTTTTT
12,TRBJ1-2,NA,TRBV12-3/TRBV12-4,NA,CASSFQDSGYTF,TGTGCCAGCAGTTTCCAGGATAGTGGCTACACCTTC
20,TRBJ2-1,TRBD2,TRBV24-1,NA,CATSDRPGLAGMATLDEQFF,TGTGCCACCAGTGATCGCCCGGGACTAGCGGGGATGGCGACGTTGGATGAGCAGTTCTTC
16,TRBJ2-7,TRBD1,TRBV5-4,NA,CASSPDPGTGAYEQYF,TGTGCCAGCAGCCCGGACCCCGGGACAGGGGCCTACGAGCAGTACTTC
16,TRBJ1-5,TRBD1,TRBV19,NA,CASSSFRDRDISPQHF,TGTGCCAGTAGTTCGTTCAGGGACAGGGACATTTCGCCCCAGCATTTT
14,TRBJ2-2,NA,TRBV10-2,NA,CASSEGAQGGELFF,TGCGCCAGCAGTGAGGGGGCGCAGGGCGGGGAGCTGTTTTTT
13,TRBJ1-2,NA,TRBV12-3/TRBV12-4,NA,CASRLQGTSGYTF,TGTGCCAGCAGACTACAGGGTACCTCGGGCTACACCTTC
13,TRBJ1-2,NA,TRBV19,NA,CASSFQGSDGYTF,TGTGCCAGTAGCTTCCAGGGGTCCGACGGCTACACCTTC
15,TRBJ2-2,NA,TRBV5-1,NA,CASSLEGRGAGELFF,TGCGCCAGCAGCTTGGAAGGGCGGGGAGCCGGGGAGCTGTTTTTT
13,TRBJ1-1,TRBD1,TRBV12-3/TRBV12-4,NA,CASSPGGWSEAFF,TGTGCCAGCAGCCCAGGGGGCTGGAGTGAAGCTTTCTTT
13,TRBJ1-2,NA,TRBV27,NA,CASSGGAWAGYTF,TGTGCCAGCAGCGGCGGGGCTTGGGCGGGCTACACCTTC
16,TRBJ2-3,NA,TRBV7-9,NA,CASSSSPREPADTQYF,TGTGCCAGCAGCTCCTCGCCGAGGGAGCCGGCAGATACGCAGTATTTT
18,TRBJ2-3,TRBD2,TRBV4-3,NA,CASSQGPPLAGDTDTQYF,TGCGCCAGCAGCCAAGGCCCCCCCCTAGCGGGGGACACAGATACGCAGTATTTT
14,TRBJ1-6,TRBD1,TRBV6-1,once,CASSEEDRYSPLHF,TGTGCCAGCAGTGAAGAGGACAGGTATTCACCCCTCCACTTT
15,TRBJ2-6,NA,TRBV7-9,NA,CASSLDISGANVLTF,TGTGCCAGCAGCTTAGATATCTCTGGGGCCAACGTCCTGACTTTC
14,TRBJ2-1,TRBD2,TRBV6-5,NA,CASSLSGGNNEQFF,TGTGCCAGCAGTCTTAGCGGGGGGAACAATGAGCAGTTCTTC
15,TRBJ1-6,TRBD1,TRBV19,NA,CASSAGQGGNSPLHF,TGTGCCAGTAGTGCTGGACAGGGAGGTAATTCACCCCTCCACTTT
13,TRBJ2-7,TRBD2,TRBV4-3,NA,CASSHAGGYEQYF,TGCGCCAGCAGCCATGCGGGGGGCTACGAGCAGTACTTC
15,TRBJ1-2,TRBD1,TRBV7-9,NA,CASSLENRGHYGYTF,TGTGCCAGCAGCTTAGAGAATAGGGGGCACTATGGCTACACCTTC
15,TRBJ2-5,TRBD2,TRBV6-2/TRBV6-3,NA,CASSYGGLAEETQYF,TGTGCCAGCAGTTACGGGGGACTAGCGGAAGAGACCCAGTACTTC
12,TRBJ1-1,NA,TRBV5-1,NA,CASSLESTEAFF,TGCGCCAGCAGCTTGGAGAGCACTGAAGCTTTCTTT
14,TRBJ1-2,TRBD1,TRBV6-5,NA,CASSSGQRSYGYTF,TGTGCCAGCAGTTCGGGACAGCGCAGCTATGGCTACACCTTC
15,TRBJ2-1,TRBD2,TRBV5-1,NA,CASSLGLAGVHEQFF,TGCGCCAGCAGCTTGGGTCTAGCGGGGGTCCATGAGCAGTTCTTC
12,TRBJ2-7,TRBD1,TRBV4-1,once,CASGDSFYEQYF,TGCGCTTCAGGGGACAGCTTCTACGAGCAGTACTTC
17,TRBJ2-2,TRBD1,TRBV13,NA,CASSLGGTGGYTGELFF,TGTGCCAGCAGCTTAGGCGGGACAGGGGGCTATACCGGGGAGCTGTTTTTT
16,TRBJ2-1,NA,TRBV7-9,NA,CASSLAGGLPYNEQFF,TGTGCCAGCAGCTTAGCGGGGGGGCTGCCCTACAATGAGCAGTTCTTC
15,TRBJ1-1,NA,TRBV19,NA,CASSQDNYMNTEAFF,TGTGCCAGTAGTCAGGACAATTATATGAACACTGAAGCTTTCTTT
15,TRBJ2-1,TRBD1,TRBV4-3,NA,CASSQEGQGAYEQFF,TGCGCCAGCAGCCAAGAGGGGCAGGGGGCCTATGAGCAGTTCTTC
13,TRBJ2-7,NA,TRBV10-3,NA,CAISERESYEQYF,TGTGCCATCAGTGAAAGGGAGAGCTACGAGCAGTACTTC
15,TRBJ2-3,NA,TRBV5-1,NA,CASSSAYRYTDTQYF,TGCGCCAGCAGCTCGGCGTACAGATACACAGATACGCAGTATTTT
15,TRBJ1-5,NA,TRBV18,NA,CASSLGRNSNQPQHF,TGTGCCAGCTCACTGGGCAGGAATAGCAATCAGCCCCAGCATTTT
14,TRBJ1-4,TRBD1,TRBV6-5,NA,CASRHTGGNEKLFF,TGTGCCAGCAGACATACAGGGGGTAATGAAAAACTGTTTTTT
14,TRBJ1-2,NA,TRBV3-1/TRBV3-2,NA,CASSQGQTNYGYTF,TGTGCCAGCAGCCAAGGACAGACTAACTATGGCTACACCTTC
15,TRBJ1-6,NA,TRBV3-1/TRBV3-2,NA,CASRVDSGANSPLHF,TGTGCCAGCCGGGTGGACAGCGGAGCCAATTCACCCCTCCACTTT